The 17 T cell receptor beta chains given below trace back to one sample, sequenced in a study of T-cell reconstitution after alpha-beta-depleted transplantation in children. During its preparation, the TCRbeta library received unique molecular identifiers. TCRdb re-derived calls from the PCR reads in MiXCR, one entry per CDR3 protein. In the table there are some 550,000 distinct CDR3 sequences, 23% of which are singletons. The specimen was PBMCs, mostly from graft donor cells, collected 360 days after TCRalphabeta/CD19-depleted stem cell transplant. The receptors come from a boy under two years old who had a stem cell transplant for acute myeloid leukemia, so the T cells may come from the graft donor.

This chain connects TRBV24-1 to TRBJ1-2; 8 nucleotides align to TRBD1. The CDR3 contains 14 residues. Germline trimming cut 2 bases from V and 5 bases from J; bases unmatched to any gene: 3. CDR1 and CDR2 from the germline V gene are KGHDR and SFDVKD. CDR3 nucleotide sequence: TGTGCCACCAGTGATTCGTGGACAGGGTATGGCTACACCTTC. Its protein product is CATSDSWTGYGYTF.

This clonotype was found a few times. J is TRBJ2-2 and V is TRBV6-2 or TRBV6-3; a weak D match, TRBD2 (7 bases). The CDR3 covers 14 residues. CDR1 and CDR2 from the germline V gene are MNHEY and SVGEGT. Trimming took off 7 bases at V and 3 bases at J, with 12 bases between the two ends. In DNA form, the CDR3 reads TGTGCCAGCAATCGGGGGGCCTACACCGGGGAGCTGTTTTTT. Its protein product is CASNRGAYTGELFF.

This clonotype turned up a few times. This chain uses TRBV20-1 with TRBJ1-1, with D possibly TRBD1 on 5 matching bases. This CDR3 is 14 amino acids long. Germline CDR1 DFQATT, CDR2 SNEGSKA (reference sequence). V was cut by 0 bases and J by 1 base, with 9 bases left in between. CDR3 nucleotides: TGCAGTGCTAGAGAGCGGGGGAAGAACACTGAAGCTTTCTTT. Translation: CSARERGKNTEAFF.

A few counts support this clonotype. The J gene is TRBJ2-3, the V gene TRBV4-3; 7 positions match TRBD2. This CDR3 comprises 16 residues. V trimming: 0 bases; J trimming: 1 base; junction bases outside the gene matches: 4. From germline, CDR1 is LGHNA and CDR2 YSLEER. The CDR3 nucleotides read TGCGCCAGCAGCCAAGAACTGGGAGGGGGCACAGATACGCAGTATTTT. It specifies CASSQELGGGTDTQYF.

This clonotype was recorded a few times. V usage is TRBV25-1 and J usage is TRBJ2-1, with 9 bases identical to TRBD1. CDR1 and CDR2 (germline): MGHDK, SYGVNS. V dropped 4 bases and J dropped 3; count of bases not matched to a gene: 7. The CDR3 covers 16 residues. This CDR3 is CASSGMDRGLYNEQFF. The CDR3, as DNA: TGTGCCAGCAGTGGAATGGACAGGGGCCTCTACAATGAGCAGTTCTTC. The full variable domain, in which reference TRBV25-1 and TRBJ2-1 provide the parts outside the CDR3, is EADIYQTPRYLVIGTGKKITLECSQTMGHDKMYWYQQDPGMELHLIHYSYGVNSTEKGDLSSESTVSRIRTEHFPLTLESARPSHTSQYLCASSGMDRGLYNEQFFGPGTRLTVL.

The chain recombines TRBV25-1 with TRBJ1-1, with D perhaps matching TRBD1 (6 bases). This CDR3 is 14 amino acids long. Germline CDR1 MGHDK, CDR2 SYGVNS. Trimming removed 7 bases from V and 1 base from J, with 13 bases in between. The CDR3 loop reads CASKGETSNTEAFF. The CDR3, as DNA: TGTGCCAGCAAGGGGGAGACCTCGAACACTGAAGCTTTCTTT. The full variable domain, with the rest looked up from reference TRBV25-1 and TRBJ1-1, is EADIYQTPRYLVIGTGKKITLECSQTMGHDKMYWYQQDPGMELHLIHYSYGVNSTEKGDLSSESTVSRIRTEHFPLTLESARPSHTSQYLCASKGETSNTEAFFGQGTRLTVV.

J is TRBJ2-1 and V is TRBV4-2, with 8 bases matching TRBD2. V lost 0 bases to trimming and J lost 1 base; unmatched junction nucleotides: 8. Germline values: CDR1 LGHNA, CDR2 YNFKEQ. The CDR3 covers 18 residues. The CDR3 spells CASSQDPDRLASYNEQFF. The DNA for the CDR3 is TGTGCCAGCAGCCAAGATCCGGACCGACTAGCGTCCTACAATGAGCAGTTCTTC.

A few counts support this clonotype. The V call is TRBV5-1, the J call TRBJ1-3; D call uncertain. Germline V gene sequence: CDR1 SGHRS, CDR2 YFSETQ. V lost 0 bases, J lost 4 bases, and 5 bases lay in between. CDR3 length: 13 amino acids. CDR3 bases: TGCGCCAGCAGCTTGGTGTACGGAAACACCATATATTTT. It specifies CASSLVYGNTIYF.

This clonotype was detected a few times. The chain has TRBV10-3 and TRBJ2-7; 9 nucleotides agree with TRBD1. Germline CDR1 ENHRY, CDR2 SYGVKD. The CDR3 extends over 11 amino acids. V lost 8 bases to trimming and J lost 9 bases; unmatched junction nucleotides: 5. The DNA for the CDR3 is TGTGCCATCGGGACAGGGTGGTTGCAGTACGTC. Translating it yields CAIGTGWLQYV.

The chain employs TRBV7-6 and TRBJ2-3, with no clear D. This CDR3 comprises 24 residues. Germline CDR1 SGHVS, CDR2 FNYEAQ. Trimming took 6 bases from V and 3 from J, leaving 43 bases between them. The CDR3 nucleotides are TGTGCCAGCAGAACCCCGTCGACGGCTGTTGGTCATACTCCTGGCAGATCCTCAACAGATACGCAGTATTTT. Translating it yields CASRTPSTAVGHTPGRSSTDTQYF. The full variable domain, in which reference TRBV7-6 and TRBJ2-3 provide the parts outside the CDR3, is GAGVSQSPRYKVTKRGQDVALRCDPISGHVSLYWYRQALGQGPEFLTYFNYEAQQDKSGLPNDRFSAERPEGSISTLTIQRTEQRDSAMYRCASRTPSTAVGHTPGRSSTDTQYFGPGTRLTVL.

V and J are TRBV2 and TRBJ2-1; TRBD1 might be the D (6 bases). Trimming left V 6 bases short and J 2 bases short, with 11 bases between. The CDR3 extends over 14 amino acids. Germline-derived CDR1 and CDR2 are SNHLY and FYNNEI. The CDR3 sequence is CASRVDRAYNEQFF. The CDR3 bases are TGTGCCAGCAGGGTGGACAGAGCCTACAATGAGCAGTTCTTC.

This clonotype showed up just a few times. The rearrangement links TRBV6-2 or TRBV6-3 to TRBJ2-1; 11 bases line up with TRBD2. J gave up 7 bases and V 7 bases, and 9 bases lay outside the gene matches. The CDR3 extends over 15 amino acids. CDR1 and CDR2 from the germline V gene are MNHEY and SVGEGT. The CDR3 is CASNLSGGAGNEQFF. In DNA form, the CDR3 reads TGTGCCAGCAATCTTAGCGGGGGGGCCGGGAATGAGCAGTTCTTC.

This clonotype was observed a handful of times. The chain links TRBV5-1 to TRBJ1-1; 9 nucleotides agree with TRBD1. The V and J ends lost 5 bases and 5 bases, in that order; junction bases with no gene match: 4. This CDR3 contains 13 residues. The germline V gene has CDR1 SGHRS and CDR2 YFSETQ. Here the CDR3 DNA reads TGCGCCAGCAGTGGGACAGGGAAGACTGAAGCTTTCTTT. The encoded protein is CASSGTGKTEAFF.

The genes are TRBV20-1 and TRBJ1-1; D possibly corresponds to TRBD1 (6 bases). Trimming took off 1 base at V and 5 bases at J, with 17 bases between the two ends. The germline gives CDR1 DFQATT, CDR2 SNEGSKA (reference sequence). The CDR3 is 15 amino acids. In nucleotides, the CDR3 is TGCAGTGCTAGAGGTAGTTGGGGGCGGGGGACTGAAGCTTTCTTT. Amino acid sequence: CSARGSWGRGTEAFF.

This chain uses TRBV20-1 with TRBJ2-7; tentative D call: TRBD2 (6 bases). Germline lookup yields CDR1 DFQATT and CDR2 SNEGSKA (reference sequence). V lost 2 bases and J lost 6, with 20 bases in between. The CDR3 sequence is 15 residues long. CDR3 amino acids: CSARPAGRLGGEQYF. The CDR3 bases are TGCAGTGCTAGACCCGCAGGGCGTCTGGGGGGCGAGCAGTACTTC.

The chain recombines TRBV25-1 with TRBJ1-1, with 8 nucleotides matching TRBD1. CDR3 length equals 15 residues. The V gene's germline CDR1 is MGHDK and CDR2 SYGVNS. Germline trimming cut 3 bases from V and 1 base from J; bases unmatched to any gene: 4. The CDR3 loop is CASSEDRARNTEAFF. CDR3 sequence (DNA): TGTGCCAGCAGTGAGGACAGGGCGCGGAACACTGAAGCTTTCTTT.

The chain employs TRBV7-9 and TRBJ1-2, with D possibly matching TRBD1 (6 bases). Germline values: CDR1 SEHNR, CDR2 FQNEAQ (reference sequence). V lost 4 bases and J lost 6, with 15 bases in between. The CDR3 length is 14 residues. CDR3 coding DNA: TGTGCCAGCAGCTCACTTCAGGGGAGGAATGGCTACACCTTC. Its protein product is CASSSLQGRNGYTF. Full variable domain (missing parts from reference TRBV7-9 and TRBJ1-2): DTGVSQNPRHKITKRGQNVTFRCDPISEHNRLYWYRQTLGQGPEFLTYFQNEAQLEKSRLLSDRFSAERPKGSFSTLEIQRTEQGDSAMYLCASSSLQGRNGYTFGSGTRLTVV.